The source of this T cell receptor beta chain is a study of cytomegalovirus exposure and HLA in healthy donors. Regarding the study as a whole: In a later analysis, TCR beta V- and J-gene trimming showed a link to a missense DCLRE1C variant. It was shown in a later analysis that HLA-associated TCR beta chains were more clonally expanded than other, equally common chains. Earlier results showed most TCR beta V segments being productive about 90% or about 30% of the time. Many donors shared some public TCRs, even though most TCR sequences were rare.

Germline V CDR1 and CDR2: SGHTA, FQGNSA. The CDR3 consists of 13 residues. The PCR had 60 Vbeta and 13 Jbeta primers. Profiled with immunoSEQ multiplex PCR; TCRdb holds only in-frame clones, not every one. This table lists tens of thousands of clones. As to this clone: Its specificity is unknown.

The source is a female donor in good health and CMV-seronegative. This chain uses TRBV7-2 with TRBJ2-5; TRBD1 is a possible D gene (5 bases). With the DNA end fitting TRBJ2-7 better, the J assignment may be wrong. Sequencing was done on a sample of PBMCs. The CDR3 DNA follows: TGTGCCAGCAGCCCGACAGATAGGCACGAGCAGTACTTC. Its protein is CASSPTDRHEQYF.